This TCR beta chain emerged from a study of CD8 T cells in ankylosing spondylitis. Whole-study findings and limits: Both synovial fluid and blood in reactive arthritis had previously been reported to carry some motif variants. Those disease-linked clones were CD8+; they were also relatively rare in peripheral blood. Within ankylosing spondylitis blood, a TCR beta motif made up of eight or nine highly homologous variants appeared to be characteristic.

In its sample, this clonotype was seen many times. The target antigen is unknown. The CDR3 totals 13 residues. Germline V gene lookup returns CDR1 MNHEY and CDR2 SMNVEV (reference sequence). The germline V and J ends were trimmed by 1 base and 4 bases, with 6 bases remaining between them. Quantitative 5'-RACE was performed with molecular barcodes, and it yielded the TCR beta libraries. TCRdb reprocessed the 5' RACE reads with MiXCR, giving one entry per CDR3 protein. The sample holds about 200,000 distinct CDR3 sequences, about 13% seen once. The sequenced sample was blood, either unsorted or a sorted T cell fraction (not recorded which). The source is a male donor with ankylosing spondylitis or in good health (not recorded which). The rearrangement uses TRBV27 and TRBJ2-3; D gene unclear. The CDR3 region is CASSLYRADTQYF. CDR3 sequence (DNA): TGTGCCAGCAGTTTATACCGGGCAGATACGCAGTATTTT.